The 9 T cell receptor beta chains below come from one sample, sequenced in a study of low-dose radiotherapy and immunotherapy resistance in tumors. cDNA synthesis used a TRAV/TRBV-specific primer set for both chains. TCR amplification ran 15 to 25 PCR cycles using constant-region and V-primer adapter primers. MiXCR was run by TCRdb on the reads, yielding one entry per CDR3 protein. The sample yields tens of thousands of distinct CDR3 sequences, roughly a sixth seen once. Time point here: before trial treatment. The starting material was PBMCs, obtained before treatment. The receptors were sampled from a male donor with prostate cancer.

A word on this clonotype: It may be a read error: a sequence one base away is much more abundant. The gene calls are TRBV6-2 or TRBV6-3 and TRBJ2-7; D remains ambiguous. The germline CDR1 and CDR2 sequences are MNHEY and SVGEGT. CDR3 length: 13 residues. The CDR3 sequence is CASSSSVSYGQYF. For the CDR3, the DNA is TGTGCCAGCAGTTCGTCGGTCTCCTACGGGCAGTACTTC.

This chain uses TRBV10-3 with TRBJ1-6; D unresolved. This CDR3 has 15 residues. The V and J ends lost 3 bases and 0 bases respectively, with 6 bases between them. Germline lookup yields CDR1 ENHRY and CDR2 SYGVKD. For the CDR3, the DNA is TGTGCCATCAGTGATCCAGGCTCCTATAATTCACCCCTCCACTTT. Its protein is CAISDPGSYNSPLHF.

This clonotype was seen ten or more times. V usage is TRBV4-1 and J usage is TRBJ1-5, with a weak D call TRBD1 (6 bases). The CDR3 runs to 15 residues. V was cut by 4 bases and J by 4 bases, with 14 bases left in between. Germline V gives CDR1 MGHRA, CDR2 YSYEKL. CDR3 sequence: CASSPFGTLNQPQHF. CDR3 DNA: TGCGCCAGCAGCCCATTCGGGACATTGAATCAGCCCCAGCATTTT.

In its sample, this clonotype was seen many times. The chain recombines TRBV14 with TRBJ2-1; D is possibly TRBD2 (6 bases). The ends were cut back, 4 bases at V and 4 bases at J, with 35 bases in the middle. The CDR3 consists of 22 residues. CDR1 is SGHDN and CDR2 is FVKESK in the germline V gene. The CDR3 nucleotides read TGTGCCAGCAGCCTCCCGAGTGCCAGCAGCCGCCCCTGGACTATCGTATACAATGAGCAGTTCTTC. Translated: CASSLPSASSRPWTIVYNEQFF.

This clonotype was recorded many times. The chain uses TRBV25-1 and TRBJ2-2; 10 bases map to TRBD1. Germline V gene data show CDR1 as MGHDK and CDR2 as SYGVNS. This CDR3 region has 15 residues. The V and J ends lost 3 bases and 5 bases, in that order; junction bases with no gene match: 3. CDR3 protein: CASSEPGQGTGELFF. As DNA, the CDR3 is TGTGCCAGCAGTGAGCCGGGACAGGGGACCGGGGAGCTGTTTTTT.

There are many counts of this clonotype. The rearrangement uses TRBV12-3 or TRBV12-4 and TRBJ2-3, with a tentative D call TRBD2 (6 bases). This CDR3 spans 14 amino acids. The ends were cut back, 1 base at V and 5 bases at J, with 10 bases in the middle. The DNA for the CDR3 is TGTGCCAGCAGTTTAGTGGGGCGGGGAGATACGCAGTATTTT. As protein: CASSLVGRGDTQYF.

This clonotype has at least ten counts. The rearrangement links TRBV9 to TRBJ2-7, with TRBD2 identical over 11 bases. The CDR3 extends over 15 amino acids. J gave up 7 bases and V 0 bases, and 6 bases lay outside the gene matches. Per germline, CDR1 SGDLS and CDR2 YYNGEE. DNA of the CDR3: TGTGCCAGCAGCGTAGATAGCGGGGGGGCTGAAGAGCAGTACTTC. It yields the protein CASSVDSGGAEEQYF.

This clonotype appeared many times. CDR3 sequence (DNA): TGTGCCAGCAGCGGGACCGTCTCCTACAATGAGCAGTTCTTC. This codes for CASSGTVSYNEQFF. V gene TRBV9 combines with J gene TRBJ2-1; D unclear. This CDR3 region has 14 residues. CDR1 SGDLS and CDR2 YYNGEE come from the germline V gene. Trimming took off 3 bases at V and 0 bases at J, with 7 bases between the two ends.

This clonotype showed up many times. The chain recombines TRBV12-3 or TRBV12-4 with TRBJ2-5; D gene unclear. The CDR3 has 13 residues. Trimming pared 2 bases from V and 9 bases from J, leaving 13 bases between. This chain's CDR3 is CASSLSQAWAQYF. The CDR3 DNA sequence: TGTGCCAGCAGTTTAAGTCAGGCCTGGGCCCAGTACTTC.